Below, 19 T cell receptor beta chains from the same sample are listed, as sequenced in a study of T cells expressing NK-cell markers. TCRdb reworked the 5' RACE reads into one entry per CDR3 protein, no DNA. Found here are 550,000 to 600,000 distinct CDR3 sequences; the top ten clones hold approximately 3.5%. Sequencing was performed on blood T cells: a sorted CD56 or NKG2C T cell subset, CD4+ or CD8+ T cells, or bulk PBMC T cells (not recorded which). These receptor sequences come from a man younger than 30 in good health.

The gene calls are TRBV7-8 and TRBJ2-7. The germline V gene encodes CDR1 SGHVS and CDR2 FQNEAQ. The CDR3 is 14 amino acids. CDR3 sequence reads: CASSLVERHYEQYF.

The rearrangement links TRBV5-1 to TRBJ2-1; TCRdb calls TRBD2, which cannot be checked without DNA. Per germline, CDR1 SGHRS and CDR2 YFSETQ. The CDR3 extends over 20 amino acids. This CDR3 is CASSPPPSGTSGRARNEQFF.

J is TRBJ2-3 and V is TRBV14; TCRdb's D call of TRBD2 is untestable without DNA. This CDR3 comprises 17 residues. The germline V gene has CDR1 SGHDN and CDR2 FVKESK. This CDR3 is CASSHSDPRAPTDTQYF.

The rearrangement joins TRBV5-1 to TRBJ1-1; TCRdb names TRBD1, which stays unverified in the absence of DNA. The CDR3 runs 14 residues. Germline CDR1 is SGHRS and CDR2 is YFSETQ. The CDR3 sequence: CASSLVSGEAEAFF.

CDR3: CAWTTSGARGEQFF. The chain couples TRBV30 to TRBJ2-1; TCRdb outputs TRBD2, but without DNA this stays unchecked. The CDR3 length is 14 residues. Germline lookup yields CDR1 GTSNPN and CDR2 SVGIG (reference sequence).

The chain combines TRBV25-1 with TRBJ2-1; TCRdb proposes TRBD1, but this gene call is untestable without DNA. This CDR3 spans 17 amino acids. Germline V gene data show CDR1 as MGHDK and CDR2 as SYGVNS. CDR3 region: CASSVRPRETSYNEQFF.

The chain employs TRBV12-3 or TRBV12-4 and TRBJ2-4; with no DNA, the TCRdb D assignment of TRBD1 cannot be verified. This CDR3 has 15 amino acids. CDR3 protein: CASSRPGLDINIQYF.

The chain combines TRBV18 with TRBJ1-3; absent DNA, TCRdb's TRBD1 call cannot be checked. Germline CDR1 reads KGHSH; CDR2 reads LQKENI. This CDR3 has 17 residues. The CDR3 loop is CASSPTQDSFSGNTIYF.

The V and J genes are TRBV10-3 and TRBJ2-2. From germline, CDR1 is ENHRY and CDR2 SYGVKD. The CDR3 covers 15 residues. The CDR3 loop reads CAISEVAIHTGELFF.

The rearrangement links TRBV18 to TRBJ2-7; TCRdb indicates TRBD1, and absent DNA this call remains unverified. The germline V gene has CDR1 KGHSH and CDR2 LQKENI. This CDR3 comprises 20 residues. Here the CDR3 reads CASSPRHRDMSTGSTYEQYF. Combining the CDR3 with reference TRBV18 and TRBJ2-7 gives the whole variable domain NAGVMQNPRHLVRRRGQEARLRCSPMKGHSHVYWYRQLPEEGLKFMVYLQKENIIDESGMPKERFSAEFPKEGPSILRIQQVVRGDSAAYFCASSPRHRDMSTGSTYEQYFGPGTRLTVT.

The chain recombines TRBV29-1 with TRBJ2-3; absent DNA, TCRdb's TRBD1 call cannot be checked. Germline values: CDR1 SQVTM, CDR2 ANQGSEA. This CDR3 has 16 amino acids. CDR3 in amino acids: CSVEERGNPSTDTQYF.

The chain has TRBV5-5 and TRBJ2-1; TCRdb indicates TRBD1, and absent DNA this call remains unverified. The CDR3 loop spans 18 amino acids. CDR1 and CDR2 from the germline V gene are SGHKS and YYEKEE (reference sequence). CDR3 region: CASSRTLRGQITRNEQFF.

The V gene is TRBV29-1, the J gene TRBJ1-2; TCRdb gives TRBD1 as the D gene, but with no DNA this cannot be confirmed. CDR3 length: 13 residues. Germline lookup yields CDR1 SQVTM and CDR2 ANQGSEA. The CDR3 protein is CSVEGSRVNGYTF.

This chain joins TRBV4-2 and TRBJ2-2. This CDR3 has 16 amino acids. Germline V gene data show CDR1 as LGHNA and CDR2 as YNFKEQ. This chain's CDR3 is CASSQDLGIRTGELFF.

The J gene is TRBJ2-3, the V gene TRBV5-1; TCRdb names TRBD1, which stays unverified in the absence of DNA. The length of the CDR3 is 14 residues. CDR1 is SGHRS, CDR2 YFSETQ, per germline. The CDR3 reads CASAPGGRLDTQYF.

The chain has TRBV5-6 and TRBJ2-3; there is no DNA to check the TCRdb D call of TRBD2. The germline V gene has CDR1 SGHDT and CDR2 YYEEEE. The CDR3 has 13 residues. The CDR3 sequence is CASSLAREGTQYF.

The rearrangement uses TRBV12-5 and TRBJ2-3; the TRBD1 assignment by TCRdb is unverifiable without DNA. Germline CDR1 is LGHNT and CDR2 is FRNRAP. The CDR3 has 16 residues. The CDR3 is CASAEDRGRNTDTQYF.

The V and J genes are TRBV6-1 and TRBJ1-3. The CDR3 spans 15 residues. Germline loops: CDR1 MNHNS, CDR2 SASEGT. The chain's CDR3 is CASAGSAIGGNTIYF.

The V gene is TRBV5-1, the J gene TRBJ2-7. This CDR3 spans 12 amino acids. Germline V lookup: CDR1 SGHRS, CDR2 YFSETQ. The CDR3 is CASSLLDSEQYF.